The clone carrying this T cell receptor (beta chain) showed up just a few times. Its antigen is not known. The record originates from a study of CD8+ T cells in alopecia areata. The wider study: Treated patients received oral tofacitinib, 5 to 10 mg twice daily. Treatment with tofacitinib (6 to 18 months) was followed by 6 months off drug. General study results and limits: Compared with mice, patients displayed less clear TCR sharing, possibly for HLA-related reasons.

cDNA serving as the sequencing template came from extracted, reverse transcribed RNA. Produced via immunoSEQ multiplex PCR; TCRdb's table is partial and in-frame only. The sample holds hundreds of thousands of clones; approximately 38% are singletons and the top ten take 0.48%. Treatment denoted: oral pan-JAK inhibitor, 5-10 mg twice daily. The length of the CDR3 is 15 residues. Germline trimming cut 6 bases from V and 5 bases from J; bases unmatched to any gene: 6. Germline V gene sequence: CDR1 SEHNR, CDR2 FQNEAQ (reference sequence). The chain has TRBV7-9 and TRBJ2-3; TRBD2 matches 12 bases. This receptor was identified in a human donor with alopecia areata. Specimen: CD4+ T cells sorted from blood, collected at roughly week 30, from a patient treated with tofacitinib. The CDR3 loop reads CASRPPSGGGDTQYF. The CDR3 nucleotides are TGTGCCAGCAGACCCCCTAGCGGGGGGGGAGATACGCAGTATTTT.